This T cell receptor (beta chain) was retrieved from a study of cytomegalovirus exposure and HLA in healthy donors. Study information: Earlier, fewer than 140 million unique TCR beta sequences were recovered from around 190 million T cells by an analysis.

The CDR3 is 13 amino acids. The junction had 5 bases not matched to a gene; V was cut back by 6 bases and J by 5 bases. The germline V gene encodes CDR1 SGHNT and CDR2 YENEEA. Notes on this clone: The target antigen is unknown.

Study-wide results and caveats: Later genetic work tied a missense DCLRE1C variant to beta-chain V and J trimming. Available immune exposure information covered CMV serostatus only. A later analysis reportedly found fewer N-insertions in an Asian-associated ancestry cluster than the approximately 670-donor mean.

The PCR employed 60 Vbeta primers together with 13 Jbeta primers. Profiling relied on immunoSEQ multiplex PCR, and the TCRdb table lists in-frame clones only, not all of them. The sample holds fewer than 200,000 clones, about 77% seen once. This chain links TRBV11-3 with TRBJ2-5; 8 nucleotides line up with TRBD2. The clonotype originates from a woman aged 50 to 60 in good health and CMV-seronegative. The sequencing input was PBMCs. This CDR3 is CASSRTSGETQYF. CDR3 in DNA: TGTGCCAGCAGTCGTACTAGCGGCGAGACCCAGTACTTC. Filled out from reference TRBV11-3 and TRBJ2-5, the complete variable domain reads EAGVVQSPRYKIIEKKQPVAFWCNPISGHNTLYWYLQNLGQGPELLIRYENEEAVDDSQLPKDRFSAERLKGVDSTLKIQPAELGDSAVYLCASSRTSGETQYFGPGTRLLVL.